A single sample gave rise to the 18 T cell receptor beta chains below, sequenced in a study of radiotherapy plus CTLA-4 blockade in lung cancer. TCRdb keeps only in-frame clones here, not all; method: immunoSEQ multiplex PCR. The sample records just over 60,000 clones, approximately 80% being singletons. The source was peripheral blood, collected from a patient treated with radiotherapy plus ipilimumab. These receptors all stem from a human donor with non-small cell lung cancer who had a complete response to radiotherapy plus ipilimumab.

The chain carries TRBV9 and TRBJ2-5; weak D call: TRBD1 (5 bases). CDR3 length: 13 amino acids. In germline, CDR1 is SGDLS, CDR2 YYNGEE. V shed 2 bases and J shed 7 bases, with 12 bases lying between them. The DNA of the CDR3 is TGTGCCAGCAGCGTCCTAGTTGGGGCGACCCAGTACTTC. It codes for CASSVLVGATQYF.

The chain employs TRBV7-2 and TRBJ1-1; no definite D call. In germline, CDR1 is SGHTA, CDR2 FQGNSA. CDR3 size: 13 residues. V was clipped by 3 bases and J by 7 bases, with 12 bases between them. As DNA, the CDR3 is TGTGCCAGCAGCTTTTTGACGGCCATTGAAGCTTTCTTT. The encoded protein is CASSFLTAIEAFF.

The chain couples TRBV29-1 to TRBJ1-1; D ambiguous. CDR1 is SQVTM, CDR2 ANQGSEA, per germline. CDR3 length: 13 amino acids. Trimming stripped 1 base from V and 5 bases from J, with 11 bases between. In DNA form, the CDR3 reads TGCAGCGTTGAAGTTGGTGAAACAACTGAAGCTTTCTTT. It yields the protein CSVEVGETTEAFF. The complete variable domain, with remaining parts taken from reference TRBV29-1 and TRBJ1-1, reads SAVISQKPSRDICQRGTSLTIQCQVDSQVTMMFWYRQQPGQSLTLIATANQGSEATYESGFVIDKFPISRPNLTFSTLTVSNMSPEDSSIYLCSVEVGETTEAFFGQGTRLTVV.

The chain is built from TRBV4-1 and TRBJ2-2; D not certain. The V and J ends lost 0 bases and 9 bases respectively, with 8 bases between them. The CDR3 spans 13 residues. Germline CDR1 is MGHRA and CDR2 is YSYEKL. CDR3 nucleotides: TGCGCCAGCAGCCAAGACCCTTCCCGGGAGCTGTTTTTT. Translated, it gives CASSQDPSRELFF.

Comments on this clone: The germline gene is not matched at one end of the junction; a read error may be the cause. CDR3 sequence reads: CAGSGGGTYNEQFF. In DNA form, the CDR3 reads TGTGCCGGCAGCGGCGGGGGAACCTACAATGAGCAGTTCTTC. V is TRBV9 and J is TRBJ2-1; 7 bases match TRBD2. This CDR3 contains 14 residues. CDR1 and CDR2 from the germline V gene are SGDLS and YYNGEE.

The chain carries TRBV5-1 and TRBJ1-4, with TRBD1 matching over 9 bases. V lost 5 bases and J lost 12; bases outside the gene matches: 5. The CDR3 spans 12 residues. CDR1 and CDR2 from the germline V gene are SGHRS and YFSETQ. CDR3 bases: TGCGCCAGCAGAGGGGACAGGGAACAACTGTTTTTT. As protein: CASRGDREQLFF.

Only one count was recorded for this clone. The chain is built from TRBV27 and TRBJ2-1, with 10 bases fitting TRBD2. The CDR3 is 13 residues long. Germline V lookup: CDR1 MNHEY, CDR2 SMNVEV (reference sequence). The trim removed 5 bases at V and 14 bases at J, leaving 9 bases unmatched. CDR3 bases: TGTGCCAGCAGTCCCTTAGCGGGAGGAGGAAAGTTCTTC. Its protein is CASSPLAGGGKFF.

V gene TRBV6-5 combines with J gene TRBJ2-7; TRBD1 or TRBD2 may be the D gene (5 bases each). V lost 7 bases and J 3 bases, leaving 13 bases between the germline ends. This CDR3 spans 13 amino acids. Germline CDR1 and CDR2: MNHEY and SVGAGI. The CDR3 nucleotides read TGTGCCAGCAACCGGGGTCAGGGCTACGAGCAGTACTTC. The encoded protein is CASNRGQGYEQYF.

CDR3 sequence (DNA): TGCGCCAGCAGCCCGGACAGGGGAACTTCCGAGCAGTACGTC. Translation: CASSPDRGTSEQYV. The chain combines TRBV5-1 with TRBJ2-7, with 9 bases identical to TRBD1. The CDR3 loop spans 14 amino acids. Germline lookup yields CDR1 SGHRS and CDR2 YFSETQ. The trim removed 4 bases at V and 6 bases at J, leaving 8 bases unmatched.

The chain links TRBV29-1 to TRBJ2-3; TRBD2 is a possible D gene (5 bases). The germline V and J ends were trimmed by 4 bases and 4 bases, with 12 bases remaining between them. Germline V lookup: CDR1 SQVTM, CDR2 ANQGSEA. The CDR3 loop spans 13 amino acids. The CDR3 is CSVAGSGADTQYF. The CDR3 DNA sequence: TGCAGCGTTGCTGGGAGTGGGGCAGATACGCAGTATTTT.

The chain has TRBV18 and TRBJ2-2; D gene ambiguous. There are 15 residues in the CDR3. V dropped 1 base and J dropped 1 base, with 7 bases sitting between them. CDR1 KGHSH and CDR2 LQKENI come from the germline V gene. The CDR3 spells CASSPQAENTGELFF. DNA of the CDR3: TGTGCCAGCTCACCACAGGCAGAGAACACCGGGGAGCTGTTTTTT.

DNA of the CDR3: TGTGCCAGCAGTTACGAGAGTGAAGCTTTCTTT. This translates into CASSYESEAFF. The V gene is TRBV6-5, the J gene TRBJ1-1; D is unresolved. CDR1 is MNHEY and CDR2 is SVGAGI in the germline V gene. V dropped 2 bases and J dropped 7 bases, with 5 bases sitting between them. The CDR3 extends over 11 amino acids.

There are a few counts of this clone. This chain joins TRBV4-3 and TRBJ2-5, with no clear D. This CDR3 spans 13 amino acids. V was cut by 0 bases and J by 5 bases, with 7 bases left in between. Germline CDR1 LGHNA, CDR2 YSLEER. The CDR3 nucleotides are TGCGCCAGCAGCCAAGACAGAGCGGAGACCCAGTACTTC. This gives the protein CASSQDRAETQYF.

In its sample, this clone was seen once. The genes are TRBV19 and TRBJ2-7, with D maybe TRBD2 (5 bases). Trimming cost V 3 bases and J 3 bases, with 12 bases left between them. CDR3 length equals 14 residues. Germline V gene lookup returns CDR1 LNHDA and CDR2 SQIVND (reference sequence). CDR3 coding DNA: TGTGCCAGTAGTATGGAGCGGAGAGGCTACGAGCAGTACTTC. Encoded protein: CASSMERRGYEQYF.

The rearrangement links TRBV19 to TRBJ1-3; tentative D call: TRBD1 (6 bases). The CDR3 is 13 amino acids. The germline V gene has CDR1 LNHDA and CDR2 SQIVND (reference sequence). Between the trimmed V and J ends, which lost 7 bases and 7 bases, there was a span of 14 bases. CDR3 residues: CASTDDRRNTIYF. CDR3 nucleotides: TGTGCCAGTACCGACGACAGGAGGAACACCATATATTTT.

This chain links TRBV5-1 with TRBJ1-2; TRBD1 matches at 10 bases. CDR1 is SGHRS, CDR2 YFSETQ, per germline. Losses at the gene ends were 3 bases for V and 7 bases for J; bases not matched to a gene: 6. The CDR3 totals 14 residues. CDR3 nucleotides: TGCGCCAGCAGCTCAAATAGACAGGGGGCTGGCTACACCTTC. Protein: CASSSNRQGAGYTF.

The chain is built from TRBV12-5 and TRBJ1-4; D remains unclear. The CDR3 has 11 residues. V lost 6 bases and J 11 bases, leaving 10 bases between the germline ends. Germline V lookup: CDR1 LGHNT, CDR2 FRNRAP. The CDR3 region has the DNA TGTGCTAGTGGAACCGACCCTAAACTGTTTTTT. This gives the protein CASGTDPKLFF.

The CDR3 nucleotides read TGTGCCAGCAGCCACGGAGGGGCTAGCGGGGGGTACGAGCAGTACTTC. It is translated as CASSHGGASGGYEQYF. The rearrangement joins TRBV11-2 to TRBJ2-7; TRBD2 agrees at 11 bases. The CDR3 consists of 16 residues. Germline values: CDR1 SGHAT, CDR2 FQNNGV. The J segment lost 4 bases and the V segment lost 5 bases, leaving 10 bases of the junction unmatched.